These 17 T cell receptor beta chains came from one sample sequenced in a study of cytomegalovirus exposure and HLA in healthy donors. The PCR was carried out with 60 Vbeta primers and 13 Jbeta primers. Measured with immunoSEQ multiplex PCR; TCRdb has only the in-frame clones, and not every one. The sample has around 160,000 clones; the top ten hold 1.5% to 2%. Sequenced material: PBMCs. These receptors were collected from a woman in her 50s in good health and CMV-seronegative.

The rearrangement links TRBV6-4 to TRBJ2-2, with 8 bases aligning to TRBD1. J gave up 4 bases and V 4 bases, and 8 bases lay outside the gene matches. The germline CDR1 and CDR2 sequences are MRHNA and SNTAGT. CDR3 length equals 16 residues. The CDR3 nucleotides read TGTGCCAGCAGTGCTCGGACAGGGTTGAGCACCGGGGAGCTGTTTTTT. It specifies CASSARTGLSTGELFF.

The chain couples TRBV9 to TRBJ1-3; tentative D call: TRBD1 (6 bases). This CDR3 spans 17 amino acids. The V gene's germline CDR1 is SGDLS and CDR2 YYNGEE. V shed 2 bases and J shed 4 bases, with 19 bases lying between them. In nucleotides, the CDR3 is TGTGCCAGCAGCGTTTTCGGGGGGGCCAACGACGGAAACACCATATATTTT. Amino acids: CASSVFGGANDGNTIYF.

The V gene is TRBV28, the J gene TRBJ2-3; weak D call: TRBD1 (7 bases). Trimming shortened V by 5 bases and J by 3 bases, and 15 bases separated the two germline ends. This CDR3 has 15 amino acids. Germline-derived CDR1 and CDR2 are MDHEN and SYDVKM. CDR3 DNA: TGTGCCAGCAGTCCCAGGGGGGCTAGGACAGATACGCAGTATTTT. Translating gives CASSPRGARTDTQYF.

V usage is TRBV5-1 and J usage is TRBJ1-1; D gene unclear. Looked up from germline, CDR1 is SGHRS and CDR2 is YFSETQ. The V end was cut by 0 bases, the J end by 3 bases, with 9 bases between. The CDR3 is 14 residues long. CDR3 region: CASSLVPGDTEAFF. The CDR3 DNA reads TGCGCCAGCAGCTTGGTCCCCGGGGACACTGAAGCTTTCTTT.

The chain uses TRBV6-5 and TRBJ2-7; the D gene is possibly TRBD1 (5 bases). This CDR3 contains 15 residues. Trimming took off 0 bases at V and 0 bases at J, with 9 bases between the two ends. Germline lookup yields CDR1 MNHEY and CDR2 SVGAGI. The CDR3 DNA follows: TGTGCCAGCAGTTACTCAGGGGAAGGCTCCTACGAGCAGTACTTC. It encodes CASSYSGEGSYEQYF.

Points on this clone: The junction does not match germline at one end; this may be a read error. This chain connects TRBV30 to TRBJ1-2; 8 nucleotides align to TRBD1. There are 14 residues in the CDR3. CDR1 and CDR2 (germline): GTSNPN, SVGIG (reference sequence). CDR3 protein: CASSEGRGREGYTF. The CDR3 DNA is TGTGCCTCGAGTGAGGGCAGGGGGCGCGAAGGCTACACCTTC.

The chain uses TRBV6-6 and TRBJ1-5; D is perhaps TRBD1 (6 bases). The CDR3 length is 14 residues. Germline V lookup: CDR1 MNHNY, CDR2 SVGAGI (reference sequence). V dropped 5 bases and J dropped 7 bases, with 15 bases sitting between them. The CDR3 coding sequence is TGTGCCAGCAGTCCTACAGGGAGCGAACAGCCCCAGCATTTT. Translated: CASSPTGSEQPQHF.

The V gene is TRBV7-2, the J gene TRBJ2-5; unclear D gene. Per the germline V gene, CDR1 is SGHTA and CDR2 is FQGNSA. Trimming took 2 bases from V and 3 from J, leaving 7 bases between them. CDR3 length: 13 amino acids. The CDR3 sequence is CASSLFREETQYF. The CDR3, as DNA: TGTGCCAGCAGCTTATTTCGGGAAGAGACCCAGTACTTC.

V gene TRBV28 combines with J gene TRBJ2-7; the match to TRBD1 covers 10 bases. J was trimmed by 3 bases and V by 5 bases; bases with no gene match: 4. The germline V gene has CDR1 MDHEN and CDR2 SYDVKM. The CDR3 sequence is 14 residues long. This CDR3 is CASSPWTGGYEQYF. As DNA, the CDR3 is TGTGCCAGCAGTCCCTGGACAGGGGGCTACGAGCAGTACTTC.

The genes are TRBV9 and TRBJ2-1, with D perhaps matching TRBD2 (6 bases). Germline V lookup: CDR1 SGDLS, CDR2 YYNGEE. The length of the CDR3 is 16 residues. The V end lost 0 bases, the J end lost 3 bases, and 13 bases lay between the germline ends. CDR3 coding DNA: TGTGCCAGCAGCGTAGCGGGGGACCCCAACTACAATGAGCAGTTCTTC. Translating gives CASSVAGDPNYNEQFF. Looking up the rest from reference TRBV9 and TRBJ2-1 gives the full variable domain: DSGVTQTPKHLITATGQRVTLRCSPRSGDLSVYWYQQSLDQGLQFLIQYYNGEERAKGNILERFSAQQFPDLHSELNLSSLELGDSALYFCASSVAGDPNYNEQFFGPGTRLTVL.

Worth noting for this clone: One end of the junction varies from germline; a read error may be responsible. V usage is TRBV28 and J usage is TRBJ1-5; D call uncertain. The CDR3 contains 11 residues. Germline values: CDR1 MDHEN, CDR2 SYDVKM. CDR3 sequence reads: CATSIRTFRYF. The CDR3 DNA is TGTGCCACCAGCATCCGGACTTTCCGGTATTTT.

The CDR3 coding sequence is TGCGCCAGCAGCTCCACAGGGGACACTGAAGCTTTCTTT. Translated: CASSSTGDTEAFF. The V call is TRBV5-1, the J call TRBJ1-1; TRBD1 agrees at 7 bases. The length of the CDR3 is 13 residues. The germline V gene encodes CDR1 SGHRS and CDR2 YFSETQ. Trimming cost V 3 bases and J 3 bases; bases outside gene matches: 2.

The chain combines TRBV18 with TRBJ1-2; the match to TRBD1 covers 9 bases. Germline trimming cut 2 bases from V and 7 bases from J; bases unmatched to any gene: 5. This CDR3 has 14 amino acids. Per germline, CDR1 KGHSH and CDR2 LQKENI. The CDR3 spells CASSPRTGDSGYTF. The CDR3 DNA follows: TGTGCCAGCTCACCAAGGACAGGGGATTCTGGCTACACCTTC.

The chain couples TRBV7-6 to TRBJ1-1, with 7 bases that match TRBD1. V shed 2 bases and J 3 bases; nucleotides not matched to a gene: 12. Germline V CDR1 and CDR2: SGHVS, FNYEAQ. This CDR3 is built from 17 residues. The CDR3 sequence is CASSLLRGRGLDTEAFF. The CDR3, as DNA: TGTGCCAGCAGCTTATTGAGGGGGCGAGGGCTGGACACTGAAGCTTTCTTT.

This chain links TRBV4-1 with TRBJ2-1, with TRBD2 matching 7 bases. Looked up from germline, CDR1 is MGHRA and CDR2 is YSYEKL. V dropped 0 bases and J dropped 1; count of bases not matched to a gene: 3. The CDR3 length is 16 residues. CDR3 amino acids: CASSQDRGESYNEQFF. Written as DNA, the CDR3 is TGCGCCAGCAGCCAAGATCGGGGGGAATCCTACAATGAGCAGTTCTTC.

The gene calls are TRBV18 and TRBJ2-7, with TRBD2 matching 10 bases. This CDR3 has 15 residues. Germline V gene sequence: CDR1 KGHSH, CDR2 LQKENI. After removal of 2 bases from V and 0 bases from J, the junction contained 1 base not matched to a gene. CDR3 in amino acids: CASSPTSGASYEQYF. CDR3 nucleotides: TGTGCCAGCTCACCAACTAGCGGGGCCTCCTACGAGCAGTACTTC.

The rearrangement joins TRBV12-5 to TRBJ1-6; TRBD1 is a possible D gene (5 bases). The ends were cut back, 6 bases at V and 4 bases at J, with 10 bases in the middle. Germline V gene data show CDR1 as LGHNT and CDR2 as FRNRAP. The CDR3 length is 14 residues. CDR3 bases: TGTGCTAGTGGCCTGGGGCCATATAATTCACCCCTCCACTTT. Translation: CASGLGPYNSPLHF. Full variable domain (remainder filled in from reference TRBV12-5 and TRBJ1-6): DARVTQTPRHKVTEMGQEVTMRCQPILGHNTVFWYRQTMMQGLELLAYFRNRAPLDDSGMPKDRFSAEMPDATLATLKIQPSEPRDSAVYFCASGLGPYNSPLHFGNGTRLTVT.